The 13 T cell receptor beta chains below come from one sample, sequenced in a study of blood T cell repertoires in COVID-19. Assay: immunoSEQ multiplex PCR; the TCRdb copy retains only in-frame clones and omits some. The profile shows fewer than 250,000 clones, around 86% of them singletons. Sequencing was done on a sample of PBMCs or T cells enriched from blood (not recorded which). The receptors derive from a woman between 50 and 59 years old who had recovered from COVID-19.

V usage is TRBV7-2 and J usage is TRBJ1-4; 9 nucleotides line up with TRBD1. The CDR3 consists of 13 residues. Trimming took 5 bases from V and 8 from J; bases not matched to a gene: 3. Germline values: CDR1 SGHTA, CDR2 FQGNSA. Here the CDR3 reads CASSPGTGEKLFF. The DNA for the CDR3 is TGTGCCAGCAGCCCAGGGACAGGGGAAAAACTGTTTTTT.

This clone was found once. The chain joins TRBV27 to TRBJ2-7; D may be TRBD2 (6 bases). The CDR3 length is 15 residues. V was pared by 3 bases and J by 9 bases, with 21 bases between. Germline assignment: CDR1 MNHEY and CDR2 SMNVEV (reference sequence). CDR3 sequence reads: CASSFLGAGEAGQYF. DNA of the CDR3: TGTGCCAGCAGTTTTCTTGGAGCCGGGGAGGCTGGGCAGTACTTC.

This rearrangement joins TRBV24-1 to TRBJ2-5; 12 bases line up with TRBD2. Germline V lookup: CDR1 KGHDR, CDR2 SFDVKD. The CDR3 runs 21 residues. The junction had 17 bases not matched to a gene; V was cut back by 1 base and J by 3 bases. CDR3 nucleotide sequence: TGTGCCACCAGTGATTTCAGGCTAGCGGGGGGGAGTTGGTTAGTCGAAGAGACCCAGTACTTC. Its protein product is CATSDFRLAGGSWLVEETQYF.

V gene TRBV28 combines with J gene TRBJ1-5; no firm D call. CDR1 is MDHEN, CDR2 SYDVKM, per germline. This CDR3 comprises 16 residues. V shed 6 bases and J shed 1 base, with 16 bases lying between them. The CDR3 sequence: CASRAGRLFSNQPQHF. The CDR3 DNA follows: TGTGCCAGCAGGGCTGGGCGCCTTTTCAGCAATCAGCCCCAGCATTTT.

The sample holds a few counts of this clone. This chain joins TRBV4-1 and TRBJ1-3; 10 bases fit TRBD1. The germline V gene encodes CDR1 MGHRA and CDR2 YSYEKL. V gave up 1 base and J gave up 5 bases; unmatched junction bases: 5. This CDR3 region has 16 residues. Here the CDR3 DNA reads TGCGCCAGCAGCCAAGTAGGACAGGGGGGGAGAAACACCATATATTTT. This codes for CASSQVGQGGRNTIYF.

The rearrangement links TRBV4-1 to TRBJ1-2; D is ambiguous. The CDR3 is made up of 15 amino acids. Trimming removed 1 base from V and 4 bases from J, with 13 bases in between. In germline, CDR1 is MGHRA, CDR2 YSYEKL. The DNA for the CDR3 is TGCGCCAGCAGCCAAGGTGGAGGGCCTCGCTATGGCTACACCTTC. Amino acid sequence: CASSQGGGPRYGYTF.

This clone turned up a few times. V gene TRBV3-1 (or the pseudogene TRBV3-2) combines with J gene TRBJ2-2; TRBD1 aligns across 8 bases. Trimming at V came to 3 bases and at J to 4 bases, leaving 7 bases not matched to a gene. The CDR3 covers 16 residues. The germline gives CDR1 LGHDT, CDR2 YNNKEL (reference sequence). CDR3 amino acids: CASSHPTGVGTGELFF. As DNA, the CDR3 is TGTGCCAGCAGCCACCCGACAGGGGTTGGCACCGGGGAGCTGTTTTTT.

This clone has a single count. CDR3 nucleotides: TGTGCCAGCAGTTTAACACCTAGCAATCAGCCCCAGCATTTT. Amino acid sequence: CASSLTPSNQPQHF. The chain recombines TRBV28 with TRBJ1-5; D gene unclear. The V end lost 2 bases, the J end lost 0 bases, and 5 bases lay between the germline ends. The CDR3 has 14 amino acids. The V gene's germline CDR1 is MDHEN and CDR2 SYDVKM.

The rearrangement joins TRBV21-1 to TRBJ1-5; the D call of TRBD1 is as the table states it, not checked on the DNA. TRBV21-1 is tagged as a pseudogene. CDR3 size: 14 residues. The CDR3 DNA sequence: TGTGCCAGCAGACACCAGGACACCCATCAGCCCCAGCATTTT. This sequence encodes CASRHQDTHQPQHF.

The chain is built from TRBV9 and TRBJ1-4; D is ambiguous. Germline V gene sequence: CDR1 SGDLS, CDR2 YYNGEE. This CDR3 comprises 16 residues. V was cut by 4 bases and J by 4 bases, with 17 bases left in between. The CDR3: CASSSSTRRNNEKLFF. The DNA for the CDR3 is TGTGCCAGCAGCAGTTCTACAAGGCGGAATAATGAAAAACTGTTTTTT.

Here the CDR3 DNA reads TGTGCCAGTAGTATGGGACACCTTTATCTGGACAGCAATCAGCCCCAGCATTTT. As protein: CASSMGHLYLDSNQPQHF. The rearrangement uses TRBV19 and TRBJ1-5; weak D call: TRBD1 (6 bases). CDR3 length: 18 residues. Trimming left V 3 bases short and J 1 base short, with 19 bases between. From germline, CDR1 is LNHDA and CDR2 SQIVND (reference sequence).

This chain connects TRBV9 to TRBJ2-7; 9 bases align to TRBD2. V dropped 0 bases and J dropped 4; count of bases not matched to a gene: 5. The germline V gene encodes CDR1 SGDLS and CDR2 YYNGEE. The CDR3 spans 15 residues. The CDR3 nucleotides read TGTGCCAGCAGCGTAGAGGCTAGCGGGATTTACGAGCAGTACTTC. As protein: CASSVEASGIYEQYF.

V and J are TRBV9 and TRBJ2-5; 7 bases match TRBD1. The CDR3 has 16 residues. Germline V gives CDR1 SGDLS, CDR2 YYNGEE. V lost 0 bases and J lost 5; bases outside the gene matches: 10. The CDR3 reads CASSVAATGVWETQYF. The CDR3 DNA reads TGTGCCAGCAGCGTAGCTGCCACAGGGGTTTGGGAGACCCAGTACTTC.